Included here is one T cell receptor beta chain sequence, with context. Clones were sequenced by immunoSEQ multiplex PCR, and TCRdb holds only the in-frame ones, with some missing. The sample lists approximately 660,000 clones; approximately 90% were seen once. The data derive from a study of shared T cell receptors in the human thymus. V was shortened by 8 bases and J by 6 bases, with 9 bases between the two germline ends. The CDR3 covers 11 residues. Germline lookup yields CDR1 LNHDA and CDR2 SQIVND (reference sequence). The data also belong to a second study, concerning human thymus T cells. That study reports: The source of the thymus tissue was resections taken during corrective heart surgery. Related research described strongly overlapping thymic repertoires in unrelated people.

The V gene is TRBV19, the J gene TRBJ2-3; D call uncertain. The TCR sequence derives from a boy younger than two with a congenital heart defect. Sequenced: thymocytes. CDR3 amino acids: CASHPDDTQYF. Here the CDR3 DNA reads TGTGCCAGTCACCCAGATGATACGCAGTATTTT.